This entry describes one T cell receptor (beta chain). Germline V gene sequence: CDR1 SGHDN, CDR2 FVKESK. The CDR3 loop spans 14 amino acids. V shed 0 bases and J 8 bases; nucleotides not matched to a gene: 4. Method: immunoSEQ multiplex PCR; TCRdb's copy keeps in-frame clones and lacks some. There are over 40,000 clones in the sample; roughly 83% occur only once, and about 0.79% lies in the top ten. These data are taken from a study of memory CD4+ T cells and cytomegalovirus serostatus. Looking at the study overall: This sample comes from healthy Belgian adults, under 10 CMV seropositive, approximately 23 seronegative.

Single viable CD3+CD4+CD8-CD45RO+ cells were sorted as the memory CD4+ T cells. The sequenced sample consisted of memory CD4+ T cells from blood. The clonotype originates from an adult in good health and CMV-seronegative. The gene calls are TRBV14 and TRBJ1-2; TRBD1 matches 9 bases. The CDR3 DNA follows: TGTGCCAGCAGCCAAGATCGGGGACAGGGAGGCTACACCTTC. Translated: CASSQDRGQGGYTF.